Reported below is one T cell receptor beta chain. Its specificity is unknown. The sample belongs to a study of T cell responses to AZD1222 COVID-19 vaccine. Measured with immunoSEQ multiplex PCR; TCRdb has only the in-frame clones, and not every one. The sample includes over 75,000 clones, over 75% of them seen just once. Study conclusions and caveats: Rises in breadth and depth of Spike-specific TCRs came after two AZD1222 doses.

The CDR3 has 14 residues. V lost 4 bases to trimming and J lost 0 bases, with 10 bases between them. CDR1 and CDR2 from the germline V gene are SGDLS and YYNGEE. The sequence was obtained from an adult who received the AZD1222 COVID-19 vaccine. Sample: peripheral blood, taken 28 days after the second AZD1222 dose. This rearrangement joins TRBV9 to TRBJ1-2; D remains ambiguous. In DNA form, the CDR3 reads TGTGCCAGCAGCCCTGCAGGAACTAACTATGGCTACACCTTC. Residues: CASSPAGTNYGYTF.